This record covers a single TCR beta chain. Its antigen is currently unknown. The data are from a study of TIL therapy for anti-PD-1-resistant metastatic lung cancer. About the study: Tumors carried a median roughly 1.6 non-synonymous mutations per megabase. Whole-study results and caveats: TIL cultures after expansion showed higher clonality and lower diversity than baseline tumor (median 6% vs 31%).

The immunoSEQ assay was v3. Some clones are missing from TCRdb's copy, which holds only in-frame ones; the method was immunoSEQ multiplex PCR. The sample has 95,000 or so clones; roughly 65% are singletons. Time point of the sample: pre-treatment sample, taken before nivolumab and TIL therapy. Most excised metastases sampled were pleural nodules or supraclavicular lymph nodes. Tumor harvest preceded PD-1/PD-L1 blockade, followed by nivolumab treatment. This TCR came from a person aged 25 to 80 with non-small cell lung cancer. Here the sequenced sample was tumor tissue, taken at baseline.

The CDR3 here is CASSSNHLGLSSYNEQFF. DNA of the CDR3: TGTGCCAGCAGCTCAAATCATTTGGGACTTAGCTCCTACAATGAGCAGTTCTTC. The chain recombines TRBV7-2 with TRBJ2-1, with a tentative D call TRBD2 (6 bases). CDR3 size: 18 residues. The germline V and J ends were trimmed by 4 bases and 0 bases, with 19 bases remaining between them. CDR1 and CDR2 (germline): SGHTA, FQGNSA.